This T cell receptor beta chain was recovered during a study of OX40 agonist ivuxolimab in advanced cancers. At the level of the study: Each patient was given ivuxolimab into a vein every 2 weeks, at 0.01 to 10 mg/kg. Hepatocellular carcinoma, melanoma, renal cell or head and neck cancer affected the dose-escalation patients. Study-level findings and limits: The study found among the lowest clonal expansion in partial responders at 0.1-3.0 mg/kg. The study found that CD8+ T cells averaged more expanded clones than CD4+.

Sequenced by immunoSEQ multiplex PCR; TCRdb stores in-frame clones only, minus some. This repertoire shows roughly 70,000 clones, approximately 78% found once; its top ten account for 1.1%. To note about this clone: What it binds is not known. The CDR3 end shows no conserved phenylalanine or tryptophan, and so a read error is likely. The DNA is omitted, as the CDR3 cannot be located on it reliably, and the CDR3 follows TCRdb's listing.

The CDR3 is 11 residues long, ends included. The receptor's source is an adult with an advanced solid tumor such as melanoma, head and neck, liver or kidney cancer. This chain connects TRBV21-1 to TRBJ1-1; TRBD1 reflects the table's D call only, with no check against the DNA. TRBV21-1 is shown as a pseudogene. Source: CD4+ or CD8+ T cells sorted from blood, taken in a trial of the OX40 agonist ivuxolimab. CDR3 in amino acids: CASSKGGQGIS.